Listed below are T cell receptor beta chains from one sample, sequenced in a study of blood T cell repertoires in COVID-19. TCRdb's copy holds only in-frame clones and misses some; the assay was immunoSEQ multiplex PCR. The data show over 200,000 clones, with under 90% seen just once and about a sixth held by the top ten. What was sequenced was peripheral blood. Source of these receptors: a woman of 80 years or more with active or convalescent COVID-19. CDR3s include the opening cysteine and the closing phenylalanine or tryptophan. A D gene is named only where the DNA matches it firmly. Only some rows state a clone size, as once, few, many or a class for expanded clones.

>-|TRBJ2-5|-|TRBV4-1
TGCGCCAGCAGCCAAGCTCCCTCCAGAGAGACCCAGTACTTC
CASSQAPSRETQYF
>TRBD2|TRBJ2-7|-|TRBV27
TGTGCCAGCAGTTTAAAACTAGCGGGGGCCCAGGGCTACGAGCAGTACTTC
CASSLKLAGAQGYEQYF
>-|TRBJ1-1|-|TRBV25-1
TGTGCCAGCAGCCGAATCGGTATGAACACTGAAGCTTTCTTT
CASSRIGMNTEAFF
>-|TRBJ1-5|-|TRBV19
TGTGCCAGTAGTAACAGGGCTAGCAATCAGCCCCAGCATTTT
CASSNRASNQPQHF
>-|TRBJ1-1|few|TRBV3-1/TRBV3-2
TGTGCCAGCAGCCATTACAGCGGACCTCTCACTGAAGCTTTCTTT
CASSHYSGPLTEAFF
>TRBD1|TRBJ2-1|-|TRBV2
TGTGCCAGCAGTCGAAATCCCGGGACAGGTCACAATGAGCAGTTCTTC
CASSRNPGTGHNEQFF
>TRBD1|TRBJ2-7|-|TRBV18
TGTGCCAGCTCACCCCCAGGGGGCCCTTTCGGCGAGCAGTACTTC
CASSPPGGPFGEQYF
>-|TRBJ1-5|-|TRBV6-2/TRBV6-3
TGTGCCAGCAGTACAACCCTCGGGTCGGGACTCTATAGCAATCAGCCCCAGCATTTT
CASSTTLGSGLYSNQPQHF
>-|TRBJ1-1|-|TRBV15
TGTGCCACCAGCAGAGGAGGGTCAAGGAGCACTGAAGCTTTCTTT
CATSRGGSRSTEAFF
>TRBD2|TRBJ2-3|once|TRBV18
TGTGCCAGCTCACCAGGGACTAGTGTCCGCACAGATACGCAGTATTTT
CASSPGTSVRTDTQYF
>-|TRBJ2-5|-|TRBV18
TGTGCCAGCTCACCACTGTTGGGCGGGATTCACGGGACCCAGTACTTC
CASSPLLGGIHGTQYF
>-|TRBJ1-6|-|TRBV6-1
TGTGCCAGCAGTGATCCGGGGGGCTCCTATAATTCACCCCTCCACTTT
CASSDPGGSYNSPLHF
>-|TRBJ2-1|-|TRBV19
TGTGCCAGTAGTTCCACTAGCTCCTACAATGAGCAGTTCTTC
CASSSTSSYNEQFF
>-|TRBJ1-5|few|TRBV7-9
TGTGCCAGCAGCTTAGAGGGGGATCAGCCCCAGCATTTT
CASSLEGDQPQHF
>-|TRBJ2-5|-|TRBV18
TGTGCCAGCTCACTCCGGCAAGGACAGACCTCCCAAGAGACCCAGTACTTC
CASSLRQGQTSQETQYF
>-|TRBJ2-2|-|TRBV20-1
TGCAGTGCTAGCAGCACCGGGGAGCTGTTTTTT
CSASSTGELFF
>TRBD1|TRBJ2-5|-|TRBV5-4
TGTGCCAGCAGCTCCGAGGGGGACAGGGTTGCGGGAGAGACCCAGTACTTC
CASSSEGDRVAGETQYF